A selection of T cell receptor beta chains follows, all from one sample in a study of CD8+CD57+ T cells in acquired aplastic anemia. TCRdb re-derived calls from the reads in MiXCR, one entry per CDR3 protein. The sample gives approximately 95,000 distinct CDR3 sequences, roughly two thirds of which show up once; roughly 60% is in the top ten. The sample was sorted CD4+, CD8+, or CD8+CD57+ T cells (not recorded which) from PBMCs. The source is a human donor with aplastic anemia. CDR3s include the opening cysteine and the closing phenylalanine or tryptophan. Fields, in order: CDR3 DNA, CDR3 protein, V gene, D gene, clone size, CDR3 length, J gene. D genes are given only for firm matches. A clone size is listed for some rows: how often the clone was seen (once, few, many), or a class if it is expanded.

CDR3nt: TGTGCCAGCAGCTTGGTGCGGGGGTCTGGCGGGGAGCTGTTTTTT
CDR3aa: CASSLVRGSGGELFF
v_gene: TRBV5-8
d_gene: TRBD2
abundance: -
len: 15
j_gene: TRBJ2-2

CDR3nt: TGCAGTGCCCGGGACAGTTTCGGCGAGCAGTACTTC
CDR3aa: CSARDSFGEQYF
v_gene: TRBV20-1
d_gene: TRBD1
abundance: -
len: 12
j_gene: TRBJ2-7

CDR3nt: TGTGCCAGCAGCTTCGGGTTGGGGGAGCAAGAGACCCAGTACTTC
CDR3aa: CASSFGLGEQETQYF
v_gene: TRBV7-9
d_gene: -
abundance: -
len: 15
j_gene: TRBJ2-5

CDR3nt: TGTGCCAGCAGCTCGACTACCAATGAAAAACTGTTTTTT
CDR3aa: CASSSTTNEKLFF
v_gene: TRBV7-2
d_gene: -
abundance: once
len: 13
j_gene: TRBJ1-4

CDR3nt: TGTGCCAGCAGCAGTACCCGACAGGCTTCCGTGAATGAGCAGTTCTTC
CDR3aa: CASSSTRQASVNEQFF
v_gene: TRBV7-9
d_gene: -
abundance: many
len: 16
j_gene: TRBJ2-1

CDR3nt: TGCAGCGTTTTTGGCCAGTACAATGAGCAGTTCTTC
CDR3aa: CSVFGQYNEQFF
v_gene: TRBV29-1
d_gene: -
abundance: -
len: 12
j_gene: TRBJ2-1

CDR3nt: TGTGCCAGCAGTTTAGATCGCCTGTATAATTCACCCCTCCACTTT
CDR3aa: CASSLDRLYNSPLHF
v_gene: TRBV12-3/TRBV12-4
d_gene: -
abundance: -
len: 15
j_gene: TRBJ1-6

CDR3nt: TGTGCCACAGGGACAGCGGGGGAGACCCAGTACTTC
CDR3aa: CATGTAGETQYF
v_gene: TRBV10-3
d_gene: -
abundance: -
len: 12
j_gene: TRBJ2-5

CDR3nt: TGCGCCGGCAGCCTTCCCAAGACTAGCGGTACAGATACGCAGTATTTT
CDR3aa: CAGSLPKTSGTDTQYF
v_gene: TRBV5-1
d_gene: TRBD2
abundance: once
len: 16
j_gene: TRBJ2-3

CDR3nt: TGTGCCAGCAGTGATGTGGGGGCGGATAAGAACACTGAAGCTTTCTTT
CDR3aa: CASSDVGADKNTEAFF
v_gene: TRBV25-1
d_gene: -
abundance: -
len: 16
j_gene: TRBJ1-1

CDR3nt: TGTGCCATCAGTGAGTGGGGGAGCGAGCAGTACTTC
CDR3aa: CAISEWGSEQYF
v_gene: TRBV10-3
d_gene: -
abundance: -
len: 12
j_gene: TRBJ2-7

CDR3nt: TGCAGTGCTAGGGATGGGGGGCAGCAGTACTTC
CDR3aa: CSARDGGQQYF
v_gene: TRBV20-1
d_gene: -
abundance: -
len: 11
j_gene: TRBJ2-5

CDR3nt: TGTGCCAGCAGCCCTCGGGGGGCGGGACAGGGCACCTACGAGCAGTACTTC
CDR3aa: CASSPRGAGQGTYEQYF
v_gene: TRBV11-2
d_gene: TRBD1
abundance: -
len: 17
j_gene: TRBJ2-7

CDR3nt: TGTGCCACCAGCAGAGATAGGGCGGGAGATGTGAATTTGTTCTTC
CDR3aa: CATSRDRAGDVNLFF
v_gene: TRBV15
d_gene: TRBD2
abundance: -
len: 15
j_gene: TRBJ2-1

CDR3nt: TGTGCCAGTAGTACCGGGACAGGGAGCTCTGGGGCCAACGTCCTGACTTTC
CDR3aa: CASSTGTGSSGANVLTF
v_gene: TRBV19
d_gene: TRBD1
abundance: once
len: 17
j_gene: TRBJ2-6

CDR3nt: TGCAGCGTGTCCCTCCCAGGGGGTCAAGAGACCCAGTACTTC
CDR3aa: CSVSLPGGQETQYF
v_gene: TRBV29-1
d_gene: TRBD1
abundance: -
len: 14
j_gene: TRBJ2-5